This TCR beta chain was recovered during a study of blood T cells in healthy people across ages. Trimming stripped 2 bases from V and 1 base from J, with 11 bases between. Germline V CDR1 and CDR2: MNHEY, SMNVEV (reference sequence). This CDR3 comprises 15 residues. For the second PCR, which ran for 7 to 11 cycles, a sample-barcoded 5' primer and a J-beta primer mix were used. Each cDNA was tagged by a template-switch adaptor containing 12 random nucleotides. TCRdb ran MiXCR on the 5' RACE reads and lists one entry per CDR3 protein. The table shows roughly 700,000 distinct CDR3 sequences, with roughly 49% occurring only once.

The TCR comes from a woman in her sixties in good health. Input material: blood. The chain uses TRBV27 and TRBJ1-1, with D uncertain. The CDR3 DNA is TGTGCCAGCAGTTTAGTAGTGGAAGGGAACACTGAAGCTTTCTTT. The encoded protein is CASSLVVEGNTEAFF.